These T cell receptor beta chains were read from a single sample in a study of OX40 agonist ivuxolimab in advanced cancers. TCRdb's table, derived via immunoSEQ multiplex PCR, lists solely in-frame clones and lacks some. This table has approximately 82,000 clones, just under 95% appearing once. Sequencing used CD4+ or CD8+ T cells sorted from blood, obtained in a trial of the OX40 agonist ivuxolimab. The receptors were gathered from an adult with an advanced solid tumor such as melanoma, head and neck, liver or kidney cancer. Each CDR3 is given with its conserved first and last residue. D genes are given only for firm matches. Clone sizes are given selectively: once, few, many, or a class where the clone is expanded.

- | TRBJ2-5 | TRBV19 | - | TGTGCCAGTAGTATCATACAGGGTGAAGAGACCCAGTACTTC | CASSIIQGEETQYF
- | TRBJ2-2 | TRBV19 | - | TGTGCCAGTAGTACCCAGCACAGGGATTCGCTGTTTTTT | CASSTQHRDSLFF
- | TRBJ2-7 | TRBV7-9 | - | TGTGCCAGCAGCTTAGTAGGGCAGGCAGTTATCTTC | CASSLVGQAVIF
- | TRBJ2-7 | TRBV6-5 | - | TGTGCCAGCAGTTACTCGCGGTTGAACTCCTACGAGCAGTACTTC | CASSYSRLNSYEQYF
- | TRBJ1-4 | TRBV15 | - | TGTGCCACCAGCAGAGATCGACTCCTAGAAAAACTGTTTTTT | CATSRDRLLEKLFF
TRBD2 | TRBJ2-1 | TRBV2 | once | TGTGCCACCACACTAGCGGGACGCTACAATGAGCAGTTCTTC | CATTLAGRYNEQFF
TRBD1 | TRBJ1-5 | TRBV10-3 | - | TGTGCCATCAGCGGACAGGGAGGCAATCAGCCCCAGCATTTT | CAISGQGGNQPQHF
- | TRBJ2-2 | TRBV30 | - | TGTGCCTGGAAGCTAGGGCCCAGCACCGGGGAGCTGTTTTTT | CAWKLGPSTGELFF
- | TRBJ1-5 | TRBV27 | - | TGTGCCAGCAGTTTAACGGGGACTTACAATCAGCCCCAGCATTTT | CASSLTGTYNQPQHF
- | TRBJ2-1 | TRBV10-3 | - | TGTGCCATCAGGTACAACGACGCCGGCGAGCAGTTCTTC | CAIRYNDAGEQFF
TRBD1 | TRBJ1-5 | TRBV7-9 | - | TGTGCCAGCAGCGCTTCAGGGGGGGATCAGCCCCAGCATTTT | CASSASGGDQPQHF
TRBD1 | TRBJ2-6 | TRBV7-3 | - | TGTGCCAGCAGCCGGACAGGGAATGACGTTAACGTCCTGACTTTC | CASSRTGNDVNVLTF
- | TRBJ2-2 | TRBV5-1 | - | TGCGCCAGCAGTTCGGGACTGAGTTGGACCGGGGAGCTGTTTTTT | CASSSGLSWTGELFF
TRBD1 | TRBJ1-4 | TRBV28 | - | TGTGCCAGCAGTCCCGGGACAGGGCTTGAAAAACTGTTTTTT | CASSPGTGLEKLFF
TRBD1 | TRBJ1-1 | TRBV6-5 | - | TGTGCCAGCAGGGGACAGGGGGTCTGGACGGCTGAAGCTTTCTTT | CASRGQGVWTAEAFF
- | TRBJ2-5 | TRBV9 | - | TGTGCCAGCAGCGTAAAAGGGACCCAAGAGACCCAGTACTTC | CASSVKGTQETQYF
TRBD2 | TRBJ2-5 | TRBV30 | - | TGTGCCTGGAGTCTTCTAGCGGGAGCGAGCGGGGAGACCCAGTACTTC | CAWSLLAGASGETQYF
- | TRBJ1-1 | TRBV9 | - | TGTGCCAGCAGCGGTGCAGGGGACACTGAAGCTTTCTTT | CASSGAGDTEAFF
- | TRBJ1-1 | TRBV5-1 | - | TGCGCCAGCTCCCTAACGACCGGGACAATGAACACTGAAGCTTTCTTT | CASSLTTGTMNTEAFF
TRBD1 | TRBJ2-2 | TRBV10-3 | - | TGTGCCATCAGTGAGTCGACCAGGGGGTTCTCCGGGGAGCTGTTTTTT | CAISESTRGFSGELFF
TRBD2 | TRBJ2-7 | TRBV14 | - | TGTGCCAGCAGCCAGGCGGGGGGGGCTGGTGTCGAGCAGTACTTC | CASSQAGGAGVEQYF
- | TRBJ1-2 | TRBV6-6 | - | TGTGCCAGCAGTTATTCTCGGGATTCTAACTATGGCTACACCTTC | CASSYSRDSNYGYTF
TRBD1 | TRBJ2-3 | TRBV2 | - | TGTGCCAGACAGGGGTTAGCAGATACGCAGTATTTT | CARQGLADTQYF
TRBD2 | TRBJ2-6 | TRBV19 | - | TGTGCCAGTAGTCCGATGACTAGCGGAAACTCTGGGGCCAACGTCCTGACTTTC | CASSPMTSGNSGANVLTF
- | TRBJ1-1 | TRBV7-9 | few | TGTGCCAGCACCTCCCAAGGTGAGGGGACTGAAGCTTTCTTT | CASTSQGEGTEAFF
- | TRBJ2-7 | TRBV7-8 | - | TGTGCCAGCAGCTTATCATGGGACGTTACCTACGAGCAGTACTTC | CASSLSWDVTYEQYF
- | TRBJ2-6 | TRBV19 | - | TGTGCCAGTAGAGGGGGACATTCCGGGGCCAACGTCCTGACTTTC | CASRGGHSGANVLTF
TRBD1 | TRBJ2-3 | TRBV18 | - | TGTGCCAGCTCACCAACAGGGGGCAGAGATACGCAGTATTTT | CASSPTGGRDTQYF
- | TRBJ2-1 | TRBV5-1 | - | TGCGCCAGCAGCCCCGCTAGCACTGGTTACCTTGAGCAGTTCTTC | CASSPASTGYLEQFF
TRBD2 | TRBJ2-3 | TRBV9 | - | TGTGCCAGCAGCGTAATAGCGGGAGGTGGCACAGATACGCAGTATTTT | CASSVIAGGGTDTQYF
TRBD1 | TRBJ1-5 | TRBV6-6 | - | TGTGCCAGCAGTTTGACAGGGGGCACGGTTCAGCCCCAGCATTTT | CASSLTGGTVQPQHF
- | TRBJ1-5 | TRBV7-3 | few | TGTGCCAGCAGCTTAATCGGGGATCAGCCCCAGCATTTT | CASSLIGDQPQHF
- | TRBJ2-1 | TRBV29-1 | - | TGCAGCGTTGCCCGGGACCTGCGGGACAATGAGCAGTTCTTC | CSVARDLRDNEQFF
TRBD1 | TRBJ2-5 | TRBV5-1 | - | TGCGCCAGCAGCCGGGCCCAGGGGGCAGAGACCCAGTACTTC | CASSRAQGAETQYF
TRBD1 | TRBJ2-7 | TRBV2 | - | TGTGCCAGCAGTGATCGGACAGGGGCCGCAGACGAGCAGTACTTC | CASSDRTGAADEQYF
- | TRBJ2-1 | TRBV4-2 | - | TGTGCCAGCAGCCACCCCGGGGACTTCCACGGGGAGCAGTTCTTC | CASSHPGDFHGEQFF
TRBD2 | TRBJ2-3 | TRBV6-1 | - | TGTGCCAGCGGCACTAGCGGGAGGGCAGATACGCAGTATTTT | CASGTSGRADTQYF
TRBD1 | TRBJ2-1 | TRBV28 | - | TGTGCCAGCAGAGGGACAGGGGTCTACAATGAGCAGTTCTTC | CASRGTGVYNEQFF
- | TRBJ2-5 | TRBV7-9 | - | TGTGCCAGCAGCCGCCAACGGGAGACCCAGTACTTC | CASSRQRETQYF
- | TRBJ2-7 | TRBV6-5 | - | TGTGCCAGCAGGGCCTATTCAGTCGGTTCCTACGAGCAGTACTTC | CASRAYSVGSYEQYF
TRBD2 | TRBJ2-7 | TRBV15 | - | TGTGCCACCAGCATAAAGCGGGAGGCCGAGCAGTACTTC | CATSIKREAEQYF
- | TRBJ2-7 | TRBV30 | - | TGTGCCTGGAGTGTAAAGTGGGTCCGCTACGAGCAGTACTTC | CAWSVKWVRYEQYF
TRBD1 | TRBJ2-7 | TRBV30 | - | TGTGCCTGGGGGACAGGTACCACCTACGAGCAGTACTTC | CAWGTGTTYEQYF
TRBD1 | TRBJ2-7 | TRBV6-6 | once | TGTGCCAGCAGTCCTGGACAGGGTCTGATCCTTTCCTTC | CASSPGQGLILSF
TRBD1 | TRBJ1-2 | TRBV9 | - | TGTGCCAGCAGCGACGGACAGGGAGGGCTTTATGGCTACACCTTC | CASSDGQGGLYGYTF
TRBD2 | TRBJ2-1 | TRBV18 | - | TGTGCCAGCTCAGACCTACTAGCGGGGGGCCCTGACAATGAGCAGTTCTTC | CASSDLLAGGPDNEQFF
TRBD1 | TRBJ1-1 | TRBV9 | - | TGTGCCAGCAGCGTAGGAGGGACAGGGGGCGCGGGCACTGAAGCTTTCTTT | CASSVGGTGGAGTEAFF
TRBD1 | TRBJ2-7 | TRBV6-1 | - | TGTGCCAGCAGTGAAAGACAGGGGAGCGAGCAGTACTTC | CASSERQGSEQYF
TRBD2 | TRBJ2-2 | TRBV18 | - | TGTGCCAGCTCACCAAATTCGGGGGGATTGTCCGGGGAGCTGTTTTTT | CASSPNSGGLSGELFF
TRBD1 | TRBJ1-5 | TRBV2 | - | TGTGCCAGCAGTGAGAAACAGGGGGATCAGCCCCAGCATTTT | CASSEKQGDQPQHF
- | TRBJ2-2 | TRBV10-3 | - | TGTGCCATCAGTGAGTCGAGTCAAGACACCGGGGAGCTGTTTTTT | CAISESSQDTGELFF
- | TRBJ2-3 | TRBV14 | - | TGTGCCAGCAGCCAAGATTTCCCAGCCTACACAGATACGCAGTATTTT | CASSQDFPAYTDTQYF
TRBD2 | TRBJ2-1 | TRBV5-4 | - | TGTGCCAGCAGCCATCTAGCGGGAGGGAACAATGAGCAGTTCTTC | CASSHLAGGNNEQFF
TRBD2 | TRBJ2-2 | TRBV19 | - | TGTGCCAGTAGTCGACTAGCGGGATCGGACACCGGGGAGCTGTTTTTT | CASSRLAGSDTGELFF
- | TRBJ2-1 | TRBV30 | once | TGTGCCTGGCCAGGGGCGGGGGCGACAGAATACAATGAGCAGTTCTTC | CAWPGAGATEYNEQFF
- | TRBJ1-2 | TRBV5-1 | few | TGCGCCAGCAGCATGAAGGGGGGTAACTATGGCTACACCTTC | CASSMKGGNYGYTF
- | TRBJ2-2 | TRBV9 | - | TGTGCCAGCAGCCTCGCGAACACCGGGGAGCTGTTTTTT | CASSLANTGELFF